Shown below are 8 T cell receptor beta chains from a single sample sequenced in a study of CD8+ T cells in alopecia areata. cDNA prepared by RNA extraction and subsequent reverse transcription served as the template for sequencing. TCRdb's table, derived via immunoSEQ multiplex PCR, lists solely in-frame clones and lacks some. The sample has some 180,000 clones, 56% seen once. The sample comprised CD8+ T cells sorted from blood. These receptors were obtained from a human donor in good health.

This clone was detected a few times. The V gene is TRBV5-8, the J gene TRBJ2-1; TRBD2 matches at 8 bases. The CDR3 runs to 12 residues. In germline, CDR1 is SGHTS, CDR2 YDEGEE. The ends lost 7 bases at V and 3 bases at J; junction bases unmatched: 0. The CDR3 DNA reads TGTGCCAGCGCGGGAGGCTACAATGAGCAGTTCTTC. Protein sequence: CASAGGYNEQFF.

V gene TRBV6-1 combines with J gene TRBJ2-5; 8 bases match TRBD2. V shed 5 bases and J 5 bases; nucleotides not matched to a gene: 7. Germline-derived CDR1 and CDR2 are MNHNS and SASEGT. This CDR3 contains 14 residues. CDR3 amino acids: CASSPGLAWETQYF. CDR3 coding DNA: TGTGCCAGCAGTCCCGGACTAGCTTGGGAGACCCAGTACTTC.

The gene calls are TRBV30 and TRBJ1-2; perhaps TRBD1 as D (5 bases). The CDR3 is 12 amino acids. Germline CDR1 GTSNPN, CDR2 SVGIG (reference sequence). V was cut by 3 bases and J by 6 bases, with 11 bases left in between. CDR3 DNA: TGTGCCTGGAGCTCAGGGCAGGATGGCTACACCTTC. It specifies CAWSSGQDGYTF.

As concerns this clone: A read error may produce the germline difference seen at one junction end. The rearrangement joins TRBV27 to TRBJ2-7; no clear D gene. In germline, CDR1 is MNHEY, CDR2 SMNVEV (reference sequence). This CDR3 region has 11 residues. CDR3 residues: CATSSHYEQYF. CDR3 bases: TGTGCCACCAGTTCTCACTACGAGCAGTACTTC.

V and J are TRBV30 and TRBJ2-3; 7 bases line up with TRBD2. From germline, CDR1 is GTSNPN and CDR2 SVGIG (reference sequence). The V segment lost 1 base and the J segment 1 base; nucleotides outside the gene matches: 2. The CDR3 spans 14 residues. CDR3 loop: CAWSESGGTDTQYF. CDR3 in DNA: TGTGCCTGGAGTGAAAGCGGGGGCACAGATACGCAGTATTTT.

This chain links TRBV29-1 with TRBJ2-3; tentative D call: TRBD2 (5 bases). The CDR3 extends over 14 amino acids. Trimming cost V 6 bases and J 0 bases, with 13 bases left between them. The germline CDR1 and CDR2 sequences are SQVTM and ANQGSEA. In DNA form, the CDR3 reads TGCAGCGTCCCCCCGGGGTTAAGCACAGATACGCAGTATTTT. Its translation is CSVPPGLSTDTQYF.

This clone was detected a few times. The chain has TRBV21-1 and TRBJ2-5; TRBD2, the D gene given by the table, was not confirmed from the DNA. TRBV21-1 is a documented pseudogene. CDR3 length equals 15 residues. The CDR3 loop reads CASSTTSGGEETQYF. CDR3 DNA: TGTGCCAGCAGCACCACTAGCGGGGGAGAAGAGACCCAGTACTTC.

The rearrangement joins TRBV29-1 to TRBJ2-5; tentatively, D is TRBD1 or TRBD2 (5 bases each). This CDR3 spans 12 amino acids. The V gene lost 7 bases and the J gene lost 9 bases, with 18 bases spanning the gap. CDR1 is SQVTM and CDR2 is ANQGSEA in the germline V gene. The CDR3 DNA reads TGCAGCGCAGCCGGGGCCGGGGCGGCCCAGTACTTC. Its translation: CSAAGAGAAQYF. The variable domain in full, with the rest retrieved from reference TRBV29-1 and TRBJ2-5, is SAVISQKPSRDICQRGTSLTIQCQVDSQVTMMFWYRQQPGQSLTLIATANQGSEATYESGFVIDKFPISRPNLTFSTLTVSNMSPEDSSIYLCSAAGAGAAQYFGPGTRLLVL.